This T cell receptor beta chain was obtained from a study of T cells expressing NK-cell markers. About the study: Underlying the TCR beta repertoires were sorted CD3+CD56+NKG2C+, CD3+CD56+NKG2C- and CD3+CD56-NKG2C+ T cells. Whole-study results and caveats: It is unclear if expanded NKG2C-expressing clones target HCMV antigens.

From the 5' RACE reads, TCRdb lists one entry per CDR3 protein and no DNA. The listing contains around 470,000 distinct CDR3 sequences. In the case of this clonotype: What it binds is not known.

Germline V lookup: CDR1 SGDLS, CDR2 YYNGEE. The CDR3 is 15 amino acids. The sequencing input was blood T cells: a sorted CD56 or NKG2C T cell subset, CD4+ or CD8+ T cells, or bulk PBMC T cells (not recorded which). The J gene is TRBJ1-1, the V gene TRBV9. The sequence came from a woman between 50 and 59 years old in good health. CDR3 protein: CASSVGGLLNTEAFF.